The 5 T cell receptor beta chains below were found in one sample sequenced in a study of human T cells and chemical hapten exposure. The time point was: patch test 1, 2 weeks after DPC sensitization. Treatment specified: therapeutic diphenylcyclopropenone sensitization with weekly scalp DPC. TCRdb re-called the RACE reads through MiXCR, storing one row per CDR3 protein. The sample carries 300,000 to 400,000 distinct CDR3 sequences, under 8% recorded once. The sample was whole blood, taken in connection with sensitization to the hapten diphenylcyclopropenone (DPC). Receptors were obtained from a woman aged 18-29 years with alopecia areata. Some clones in this sample may be carry-over from other donors' samples.

This clonotype was counted between two and nine times. The V call is TRBV28, the J call TRBJ1-1, with D possibly TRBD1 on 5 matching bases. Trimming left V 7 bases short and J 4 bases short, with 22 bases between. Per germline, CDR1 MDHEN and CDR2 SYDVKM. The CDR3 has 16 amino acids. The CDR3 DNA reads TGTGCCAGCACCTTCCCTTGGACAAGGGAGGGCACTGAAGCTTTCTTT. This translates into CASTFPWTREGTEAFF. Full variable domain (outside the CDR3, taken from reference TRBV28 and TRBJ1-1): DVKVTQSSRYLVKRTGEKVFLECVQDMDHENMFWYRQDPGLGLRLIYFSYDVKMKEKGDIPEGYSVSREKKERFSLILESASTNQTSMYLCASTFPWTREGTEAFFGQGTRLTVV.

The chain couples TRBV20-1 to TRBJ1-2, with 8 bases identical to TRBD1. The CDR3 is 15 amino acids. Germline V CDR1 and CDR2: DFQATT, SNEGSKA (reference sequence). Trimming took 3 bases from V and 2 from J; bases not matched to a gene: 8. The CDR3 spells CSARAAGTGNYGYTF. CDR3 coding DNA: TGCAGTGCTAGGGCCGCCGGGACAGGCAACTATGGCTACACCTTC.

This clonotype was seen a handful of times. J is TRBJ2-2 and V is TRBV10-3; D tentatively fits TRBD1 or TRBD2 (6 bases each). The CDR3 contains 16 residues. V shed 4 bases and J shed 1 base, with 13 bases lying between them. Looked up from germline, CDR1 is ENHRY and CDR2 is SYGVKD. The CDR3 region has the DNA TGTGCCATCAGTGGGAAGGGGGGCCTGAACACCGGGGAGCTGTTTTTT. Protein: CAISGKGGLNTGELFF.

In this sample, this clonotype turned up a few times. The CDR3 loop is CASSATGTGNNEQYF. The CDR3 coding sequence is TGTGCCAGCTCAGCCACCGGGACAGGGAACAACGAGCAGTACTTC. The chain recombines TRBV18 with TRBJ2-7, with 9 bases identical to TRBD1. The V gene end was trimmed by 5 bases and the J gene end by 5 bases; junction bases not matched to a gene: 10. Germline-derived CDR1 and CDR2 are KGHSH and LQKENI. This CDR3 is 15 amino acids long.

This clonotype was counted only a few times. The chain uses TRBV4-3 and TRBJ1-5; weak D call: TRBD1 (5 bases). Germline lookup yields CDR1 LGHNA and CDR2 YSLEER. The CDR3 has 13 amino acids. The V end lost 5 bases, the J end lost 3 bases, and 8 bases lay between the germline ends. CDR3 amino acids: CASSWDFNQPQHF. The CDR3 DNA reads TGCGCCAGCAGCTGGGACTTCAATCAGCCCCAGCATTTT.